This T cell receptor beta chain is from a study of T-cell memory formation after mild COVID-19. Study outcomes and limitations: There was a balanced CD4/CD8 profile in clones contracting day 15 to 85, and later expanders leaned CD4+. Most CD4+ clones that shrank were in CM and EM, while CD8+ ones turned up in EMRA.

The CDR3 length is 16 residues. V gave up 0 bases and J gave up 4 bases, with 15 bases separating them. Germline values: CDR1 MGHRA, CDR2 YSYEKL. This clonotype came up a few times. Its target is unknown. A 5'RACE reaction primed in the constant segment made cDNA libraries of TCR alpha and TCR beta, and these carried sample barcodes and UMIs. TCRdb recomputed calls from the 5' RACE reads with MiXCR, one row per CDR3 protein. Of around 200,000 distinct CDR3 sequences listed, 25% to 35% are singletons. The sequencing input was PBMCs or a T cell subset sorted from them (not recorded which). V usage is TRBV4-1 and J usage is TRBJ1-2; D not resolved. The sequence came from an adult woman who had mild COVID-19 (a few samples of this study predate the infection). Cell type and time point are not known. In nucleotides, the CDR3 is TGCGCCAGCAGCCAAGATACCCCAGAGGGAAGCTATGGCTACACCTTC. Translation: CASSQDTPEGSYGYTF.